This is a list of T cell receptor beta chains from one sample in a study of T-cell memory formation after mild COVID-19. MiXCR was run by TCRdb on the 5' RACE reads, yielding one entry per CDR3 protein. The sample has fewer than 200,000 distinct CDR3 sequences, 18% seen once. The sequenced sample consisted of PBMCs or a T cell subset sorted from them (not recorded which). Receptor source: a man younger than 35 who had mild COVID-19 (a few samples of this study predate the infection). Cell type and time point are not known. CDR3s include the opening cysteine and the closing phenylalanine or tryptophan. Fields, in order: V gene, CDR3 protein.

TRBV7-2 CASSPSQNYGYTF
TRBV24-1 CATSHRLGNQPQHF
TRBV2 CASSEYSGGDSPLHF
TRBV5-1 CASSLGQRYGYTF
TRBV19 CASGQGGYNEQFF
TRBV4-2 CASSHDLPGLAADRGLFF
TRBV7-2 CASSLGLAVEQFF
TRBV6-1 CASSRGADTEAFF
TRBV5-6 CASSSMFGGSGGPSYNEQFF
TRBV2 CASRQGASGELFF
TRBV5-4 CASSSGQDSVAGELFF
TRBV24-1 CATSDSRGAHTQYF
TRBV20-1 CSAPLRGLEQFF
TRBV11-1 CASSFGTSGLETQYF
TRBV4-3 CASSQDVAGVGGELFF
TRBV6-2/TRBV6-3 CASTTVYEKLFF
TRBV11-1 CASSFRDGFEAFF
TRBV5-1 CASSLAVTGGVDTQYF
TRBV11-2 CASSFLLAAPGDTQYF
TRBV9 CASSVGPVSTDTQYF
TRBV6-5 CASSYGGGAGQTQYF
TRBV6-2/TRBV6-3 CASTARPGTQYF
TRBV5-4 CASSLYSLWGDEQFF
TRBV12-3/TRBV12-4 CAVGLAGYNEQFF
TRBV7-2 CASSLVRREDTIYF
TRBV3-1 CASSQSWQNTEAFF
TRBV5-1 CASSLAEAGNEKLFF
TRBV6-2/TRBV6-3 CASSYMAQANQPQHF
TRBV9 CASSVSGGARLETQYF
TRBV7-3 CASRASGGPYNEQFF
TRBV27 CASSRTGVAGETQYF
TRBV9 CASSGPGQYQPQHF
TRBV7-2 CASSLALRRNNEKLFF
TRBV11-1 CASSSTAGGETQYF
TRBV7-8 CASSLAEADTQYF
TRBV12-3/TRBV12-4 CASRLMRGSTGELFF
TRBV7-9 CASSFTAGMYEQYF
TRBV4-3 CASSQGRGGALEKLFF
TRBV12-3/TRBV12-4 CASSFSFRGTGYEKLFF
TRBV7-6 CASSLQDARDRFF
TRBV7-9 CASSLEGGREGSEAFF
TRBV4-3 CASSQDSSGGAGDTQYF
TRBV24-1 CATSDLGQGMETQYF
TRBV7-2 CASSLVRAYNSPLHF
TRBV27 CARTSGRNTGELFF
TRBV25-1 CASSDAGLHNEQFF
TRBV28 CASSVGGLEQYF
TRBV4-3 CASSRGTGGTEAFF
TRBV4-3 CASSLETGSYGYTF
TRBV2 CASRPGPSENQPQHF
TRBV11-2 CASSLGGGVETQYF
TRBV5-1 CASSWGYRGETQYF
TRBV11-2 CASSWWQETQYF
TRBV20-1 CSKLGDTYGYTF